The 14 T cell receptor beta chains reported below all come from one sample, sequenced in a study of cytomegalovirus exposure and HLA in healthy donors. PCR amplification relied on 60 Vbeta primers (plus 13 Jbeta primers). This table comes from immunoSEQ multiplex PCR, and its TCRdb copy is limited to in-frame clones, with some not included. There are about 230,000 clones in the sample; more than 70% occur only once, and 1.3% lies in the top ten. Material: PBMCs. These receptors came from a human donor in good health.

The J gene is TRBJ1-1, the V gene TRBV7-9, with 11 positions matching TRBD1. In germline, CDR1 is SEHNR, CDR2 FQNEAQ (reference sequence). V dropped 6 bases and J dropped 4; count of bases not matched to a gene: 4. CDR3 size: 14 residues. The CDR3 region has the DNA TGTGCCAGCAGGGACAGGGGGCCTGTCACTGAAGCTTTCTTT. It is translated as CASRDRGPVTEAFF.

V and J are TRBV6-5 and TRBJ2-1, with 9 bases that match TRBD2. The CDR3 is 13 amino acids. Germline loops: CDR1 MNHEY, CDR2 SVGAGI. V shed 9 bases and J 4 bases; nucleotides not matched to a gene: 4. This chain's CDR3 is CARLAGLYNEQFF. The CDR3 coding sequence is TGTGCCAGGCTAGCGGGACTTTACAATGAGCAGTTCTTC.

Note on this clone: At one boundary the junction diverges from the germline segment, which might be a read error. The chain couples TRBV10-3 to TRBJ2-5; 9 bases fit TRBD2. The CDR3 contains 15 residues. Germline V CDR1 and CDR2: ENHRY, SYGVKD. CDR3 sequence: CAISETLAGPGGGNF. Here the CDR3 DNA reads TGTGCCATCAGTGAGACGCTAGCGGGGCCCGGGGGGGGGAACTTC.

The chain is built from TRBV27 and TRBJ1-2; 7 bases map to TRBD1. In germline, CDR1 is MNHEY, CDR2 SMNVEV (reference sequence). V lost 3 bases to trimming and J lost 6 bases; unmatched junction nucleotides: 10. CDR3 size: 15 residues. The DNA of the CDR3 is TGTGCCAGCAGTTTTTTGACAGGGAGCCAGGATGGCTACACCTTC. This codes for CASSFLTGSQDGYTF.

Written as DNA, the CDR3 is TGTGCCAGCAGTTCGGACAGGGCGCCTAAGGAGTACTTC. This codes for CASSSDRAPKEYF. The rearrangement links TRBV6-4 to TRBJ2-7; 8 bases align to TRBD1. V lost 5 bases and J lost 11; bases outside the gene matches: 11. Germline CDR1 and CDR2: MRHNA and SNTAGT. CDR3 length equals 13 residues.

The V call is TRBV28, the J call TRBJ1-2; D is uncertain. The CDR3 contains 11 residues. The V gene's germline CDR1 is MDHEN and CDR2 SYDVKM. With 4 bases removed from V and 7 bases from J, the gap between germline ends came to 7 bases. This CDR3 reads CASSSPRGYTF. Written as DNA, the CDR3 is TGTGCCAGCAGTTCCCCCCGTGGCTACACCTTC.

This clone was picked up a small number of times. This same CDR3 is encoded by further DNA sequences in the sample. V gene TRBV7-9 combines with J gene TRBJ2-1, with TRBD2 matching 10 bases. Per the germline V gene, CDR1 is SEHNR and CDR2 is FQNEAQ (reference sequence). Trimming took 5 bases from V and 2 from J; bases not matched to a gene: 3. The CDR3 contains 15 residues. CDR3 bases: TGTGCCAGCAGCATCCTAGCGGGAGCCTACAATGAGCAGTTCTTC. Its translation is CASSILAGAYNEQFF.

Here the CDR3 reads CASSWAETDTQYF. The CDR3 DNA reads as TGTGCCAGCAGTTGGGCCGAGACAGATACGCAGTATTTT. The gene calls are TRBV2 and TRBJ2-3; D uncertain. The CDR3 sequence is 13 residues long. Germline V gives CDR1 SNHLY, CDR2 FYNNEI. Deletions cut 5 bases from V and 3 bases from J, with 9 bases between.

A few counts support this clone. The chain employs TRBV7-9 and TRBJ1-2; 10 nucleotides agree with TRBD1. This CDR3 is 14 amino acids long. Germline V gene data show CDR1 as SEHNR and CDR2 as FQNEAQ (reference sequence). The V segment lost 4 bases and the J segment 4 bases; nucleotides outside the gene matches: 3. The CDR3 sequence: CASSSRTGGYGYTF. The CDR3 DNA follows: TGTGCCAGCAGCTCTAGGACAGGGGGCTATGGCTACACCTTC. Based on the CDR3 plus reference TRBV7-9 and TRBJ1-2, the full variable domain is DTGVSQNPRHKITKRGQNVTFRCDPISEHNRLYWYRQTLGQGPEFLTYFQNEAQLEKSRLLSDRFSAERPKGSFSTLEIQRTEQGDSAMYLCASSSRTGGYGYTFGSGTRLTVV.

This chain uses TRBV4-1 with TRBJ2-7; weak D call: TRBD1 (5 bases). The CDR3 is made up of 15 amino acids. Germline values: CDR1 MGHRA, CDR2 YSYEKL. The V and J ends lost 1 base and 3 bases respectively, with 13 bases between them. CDR3 sequence: CASSQGDRSYYEQYF. DNA of the CDR3: TGCGCCAGCAGCCAAGGTGACAGATCCTACTACGAGCAGTACTTC.

The rearrangement links TRBV7-9 to TRBJ1-1; perhaps TRBD1 as D (5 bases). The CDR3 is made up of 15 amino acids. The V gene lost 0 bases and the J gene lost 6 bases, with 14 bases spanning the gap. Germline CDR1 is SEHNR and CDR2 is FQNEAQ (reference sequence). This CDR3 is CASSLAYWGGAEAFF. The CDR3 coding sequence is TGTGCCAGCAGCTTAGCCTATTGGGGGGGAGCTGAAGCTTTCTTT.

The genes are TRBV2 and TRBJ2-7; 7 positions match TRBD1. CDR1 is SNHLY, CDR2 FYNNEI, per germline. CDR3 size: 11 residues. V was pared by 8 bases and J by 5 bases, with 3 bases of the junction left unmatched. CDR3 sequence: CASATGDEQYF. As DNA, the CDR3 is TGTGCCAGCGCAACAGGGGACGAGCAGTACTTC.

This clone was picked up one time. The chain recombines TRBV6-6 with TRBJ2-1; 10 positions match TRBD1. This CDR3 spans 14 amino acids. Germline loops: CDR1 MNHNY, CDR2 SVGAGI (reference sequence). The junction had 7 bases not matched to a gene; V was cut back by 6 bases and J by 8 bases. The CDR3 reads CASSRGQGGDEQFF. DNA for the CDR3: TGTGCCAGCAGCCGCGGACAGGGGGGGGATGAGCAGTTCTTC.

This clone was recorded a few times. The V call is TRBV6-4, the J call TRBJ2-1; the match to TRBD1 covers 7 bases. V shed 4 bases, J shed 5 bases, and the junction held 2 bases outside the gene matches. The CDR3 totals 13 residues. Germline V lookup: CDR1 MRHNA, CDR2 SNTAGT. The CDR3 is CASSGDSHNEQFF. DNA for the CDR3: TGTGCCAGCAGTGGGGACAGTCACAATGAGCAGTTCTTC.